One and the same sample provided the 5 T cell receptor beta chains below, sequenced in a study of blood T cell repertoires in COVID-19. Repertoires were generated with immunoSEQ multiplex PCR, while TCRdb's copy carries only in-frame clones and drops some. The top ten clones hold 3.5% to 5% of a sample with 250,000 or so clones, roughly 84% of them seen once. Sequenced sample: peripheral blood. The receptor source for this set is a man between 60 and 75 years old with acute or convalescent COVID-19.

This clone appeared once. The V and J genes are TRBV5-4 and TRBJ2-7; TRBD1 is a possible D gene (5 bases). This CDR3 region has 14 residues. The germline V and J ends were trimmed by 6 bases and 2 bases, with 15 bases remaining between them. CDR1 is SGHNT and CDR2 is YYREEE in the germline V gene (reference sequence). The CDR3 DNA reads as TGTGCCAGCACCCAGGGTCAAGGTCCCTACGAGCAGTACTTC. This encodes CASTQGQGPYEQYF.

V is TRBV9 and J is TRBJ2-1, with 10 nucleotides matching TRBD2. With V trimmed by 4 bases and J by 4 bases, 5 bases remained unmatched. Germline CDR1 reads SGDLS; CDR2 reads YYNGEE. This CDR3 is 15 amino acids long. The CDR3 region is CASSFSGGLYNEQFF. CDR3 DNA: TGTGCCAGCAGCTTTAGCGGGGGGCTTTACAATGAGCAGTTCTTC.

This clone was seen once. The gene calls are TRBV19 and TRBJ2-1; TRBD2 agrees at 8 bases. CDR3 length: 15 amino acids. Germline V CDR1 and CDR2: LNHDA, SQIVND (reference sequence). V trimming: 7 bases; J trimming: 7 bases; junction bases outside the gene matches: 12. The CDR3 loop reads CASTLLAGGGNEQFF. The CDR3 DNA is TGTGCCAGTACCCTCCTAGCGGGTGGGGGGAATGAGCAGTTCTTC. Full variable domain (remainder filled in from reference TRBV19 and TRBJ2-1): DGGITQSPKYLFRKEGQNVTLSCEQNLNHDAMYWYRQDPGQGLRLIYYSQIVNDFQKGDIAEGYSVSREKKESFPLTVTSAQKNPTAFYLCASTLLAGGGNEQFFGPGTRLTVL.

The CDR3 nucleotides read TGTGCCAGCAGTCCACCGGGGACAGGCCAAGAGACCCAGTACTTC. Its protein product is CASSPPGTGQETQYF. The genes are TRBV28 and TRBJ2-5, with 8 bases that match TRBD1. This CDR3 contains 15 residues. Per germline, CDR1 MDHEN and CDR2 SYDVKM. The trim removed 5 bases at V and 1 base at J, leaving 6 bases unmatched.

The V and J genes are TRBV9 and TRBJ1-6, with TRBD1 matching 9 bases. The CDR3 has 15 amino acids. Germline CDR1 is SGDLS and CDR2 is YYNGEE. The J segment lost 13 bases and the V segment lost 0 bases, leaving 8 bases of the junction unmatched. The CDR3 loop is CASSVGTGDMGPLHF. The CDR3 region has the DNA TGTGCCAGCAGCGTAGGGACAGGGGATATGGGGCCCCTCCACTTT. The full variable domain, its missing parts supplied by reference TRBV9 and TRBJ1-6, is DSGVTQTPKHLITATGQRVTLRCSPRSGDLSVYWYQQSLDQGLQFLIQYYNGEERAKGNILERFSAQQFPDLHSELNLSSLELGDSALYFCASSVGTGDMGPLHFGNGTRLTVT.